What follows are 18 T cell receptor beta chains derived from one specimen sequenced in a study of CD8 T cells in Susac syndrome. RNA, at roughly 0.5 to 1 ug, was reverse transcribed with random hexamers. From the immunoSEQ multiplex PCR reads, TCRdb called clonotypes with MiXCR, one entry per CDR3 protein. The table includes about 210,000 distinct CDR3 sequences, 94% detected once. The sample taken for sequencing was CD4+ T cells from PBMCs. Receptors originate from a human donor with Susac syndrome.

This chain links TRBV28 with TRBJ1-2; D is ambiguous. Between the trimmed V and J ends, which lost 6 bases and 0 bases, there was a span of 14 bases. Germline CDR1 is MDHEN and CDR2 is SYDVKM. The CDR3 covers 15 residues. The CDR3 protein is CASRPGGLPNYGYTF. The DNA of the CDR3 is TGTGCCAGCAGACCCGGTGGACTTCCTAACTATGGCTACACCTTC.

The chain combines TRBV18 with TRBJ2-7; maybe TRBD2 (5 bases). The CDR3 spans 16 residues. Germline values: CDR1 KGHSH, CDR2 LQKENI. V was trimmed by 3 bases and J by 0 bases, leaving 15 bases between them. The CDR3 reads CASSPETGRLSYEQYF. The CDR3 DNA sequence: TGTGCCAGCTCACCTGAGACGGGAAGACTCTCCTACGAGCAGTACTTC.

This clonotype has a single count. The chain carries TRBV29-1 and TRBJ1-5; 8 bases fit TRBD1. J gave up 3 bases and V 7 bases, and 5 bases lay outside the gene matches. Germline assignment: CDR1 SQVTM and CDR2 ANQGSEA. This CDR3 is 13 amino acids long. This CDR3 is CSAADRDNQPQHF. Written as DNA, the CDR3 is TGCAGCGCTGCGGACAGGGACAATCAGCCCCAGCATTTT. Based on the CDR3 plus reference TRBV29-1 and TRBJ1-5, the full variable domain is SAVISQKPSRDICQRGTSLTIQCQVDSQVTMMFWYRQQPGQSLTLIATANQGSEATYESGFVIDKFPISRPNLTFSTLTVSNMSPEDSSIYLCSAADRDNQPQHFGDGTRLSIL.

This clonotype was seen a single time. This rearrangement joins TRBV6-5 to TRBJ2-5; maybe TRBD2 (6 bases). Germline V gene sequence: CDR1 MNHEY, CDR2 SVGAGI. The V end lost 2 bases, the J end lost 1 base, and 14 bases lay between the germline ends. The length of the CDR3 is 16 residues. CDR3: CASSYPSPGGQETQYF. The DNA of the CDR3 is TGTGCCAGCAGTTACCCTTCACCCGGGGGCCAAGAGACCCAGTACTTC.

The chain combines TRBV11-2 with TRBJ1-4; no clear D. Germline V lookup: CDR1 SGHAT, CDR2 FQNNGV. The CDR3 runs to 15 residues. V lost 3 bases and J 0 bases, leaving 8 bases between the germline ends. CDR3 sequence reads: CASSFRQATNEKLFF. Here the CDR3 DNA reads TGTGCCAGCAGCTTCCGACAAGCAACTAATGAAAAACTGTTTTTT.

CDR3 in DNA: TGTGCCTGGGGGACAGGGGACACCAACTATGGCTACACCTTC. Its translation is CAWGTGDTNYGYTF. The chain carries TRBV30 and TRBJ1-2; TRBD1 matches 10 bases. Germline V gives CDR1 GTSNPN, CDR2 SVGIG (reference sequence). CDR3 size: 14 residues. The trim removed 5 bases at V and 2 bases at J, leaving 5 bases unmatched.

The sample holds one count of this clonotype. The V call is TRBV18, the J call TRBJ2-4; 7 bases match TRBD2. The germline V gene has CDR1 KGHSH and CDR2 LQKENI. The CDR3 spans 15 residues. V lost 0 bases, J lost 1 base, and 0 bases stayed unmatched. The CDR3 sequence: CASSPPGGAKNIQYF. CDR3 nucleotides: TGTGCCAGCTCACCACCGGGGGGGGCCAAAAACATTCAGTACTTC. Full variable domain (outside the CDR3, taken from reference TRBV18 and TRBJ2-4): NAGVMQNPRHLVRRRGQEARLRCSPMKGHSHVYWYRQLPEEGLKFMVYLQKENIIDESGMPKERFSAEFPKEGPSILRIQQVVRGDSAAYFCASSPPGGAKNIQYFGAGTRLSVL.

This chain uses TRBV5-4 with TRBJ1-1; 7 bases are a match to TRBD1. This CDR3 region has 15 residues. CDR1 SGHNT and CDR2 YYREEE come from the germline V gene (reference sequence). Trimming at V came to 3 bases and at J to 0 bases, leaving 5 bases not matched to a gene. The CDR3 sequence is CASSSQDRLNTEAFF. CDR3 DNA sequence: TGTGCCAGCAGCTCCCAGGACAGGTTGAACACTGAAGCTTTCTTT.

The rearrangement uses TRBV7-6 and TRBJ1-4; no definite D call. V dropped 5 bases and J dropped 5 bases, with 9 bases sitting between them. The CDR3 spans 13 residues. Germline V lookup: CDR1 SGHVS, CDR2 FNYEAQ. This CDR3 is CASSLGPNEKLFF. CDR3 nucleotide sequence: TGTGCCAGCAGCCTAGGCCCGAATGAAAAACTGTTTTTT.

The genes are TRBV9 and TRBJ1-2, with a possible D match to TRBD1 (6 bases). The V gene's germline CDR1 is SGDLS and CDR2 YYNGEE. With 3 bases removed from V and 2 bases from J, the gap between germline ends came to 11 bases. This CDR3 region has 14 residues. CDR3 coding DNA: TGTGCCAGCAGCGACGCACAGGGAAACTATGGCTACACCTTC. Encoded protein: CASSDAQGNYGYTF.

The rearrangement links TRBV12-3 or TRBV12-4 to TRBJ1-4; D is uncertain. The CDR3 consists of 14 residues. V gave up 6 bases and J gave up 6 bases, with 14 bases separating them. For the CDR3, the DNA is TGTGCCAGCAGGGTCGGCGGGGAGGATGAAAAACTGTTTTTT. Protein: CASRVGGEDEKLFF.

The chain uses TRBV29-1 and TRBJ2-2; D possibly matches TRBD1 or TRBD2 (5 bases each). Per germline, CDR1 SQVTM and CDR2 ANQGSEA. Trimming took 8 bases from V and 3 from J, leaving 16 bases between them. This CDR3 region has 14 residues. CDR3 protein: CSPVQGPDTGELFF. CDR3 bases: TGCAGCCCTGTCCAGGGACCAGACACCGGGGAGCTGTTTTTT.

The gene calls are TRBV15 and TRBJ2-3; no firm D call. Germline CDR1 LNHNV, CDR2 YYDKDF (reference sequence). V lost 2 bases to trimming and J lost 7 bases, with 10 bases between them. CDR3 length: 13 amino acids. The CDR3 here is CATSRRGFYTQYF. Written as DNA, the CDR3 is TGTGCCACCAGCAGAAGAGGCTTCTATACGCAGTATTTT.

The chain joins TRBV7-2 to TRBJ2-1; tentatively, D is TRBD1 or TRBD2 (6 bases each). Germline values: CDR1 SGHTA, CDR2 FQGNSA. The CDR3 is made up of 16 amino acids. V was shortened by 5 bases and J by 7 bases, with 21 bases between the two germline ends. DNA for the CDR3: TGTGCCAGCAGCCGTATGGGCTCGGGGGCGGGGAATGAGCAGTTCTTC. The encoded protein is CASSRMGSGAGNEQFF. The full variable domain, rest sourced from reference TRBV7-2 and TRBJ2-1, is GAGVSQSPSNKVTEKGKDVELRCDPISGHTALYWYRQSLGQGLEFLIYFQGNSAPDKSGLPSDRFSAERTGGSVSTLTIQRTQQEDSAVYLCASSRMGSGAGNEQFFGPGTRLTVL.

V is TRBV4-3 and J is TRBJ2-1, with no clear D. The CDR3 has 14 residues. V was clipped by 0 bases and J by 7 bases, with 10 bases between them. Germline lookup yields CDR1 LGHNA and CDR2 YSLEER. The CDR3 region has the DNA TGCGCCAGCAGCCAAGAAGGAGTGGGGAATGAGCAGTTCTTC. This translates into CASSQEGVGNEQFF.

V gene TRBV19 combines with J gene TRBJ1-6; D is undetermined. Germline CDR1 and CDR2: LNHDA and SQIVND (reference sequence). V was cut by 3 bases and J by 5 bases, with 14 bases left in between. The CDR3 is 16 residues long. CDR3: CASSILGEADNSPLHF. CDR3 DNA sequence: TGTGCCAGTAGTATCCTCGGGGAGGCAGATAATTCACCCCTCCACTTT.

The genes are TRBV20-1 and TRBJ2-5; TRBD2 agrees at 8 bases. Germline-derived CDR1 and CDR2 are DFQATT and SNEGSKA (reference sequence). The trim removed 6 bases at V and 5 bases at J, leaving 14 bases unmatched. The CDR3 is made up of 15 amino acids. The CDR3 DNA reads TGCAGTGCCTTCCAAGGTCCCGGGGGGGTGGAGACCCAGTACTTC. Translating it yields CSAFQGPGGVETQYF.

The CDR3 sequence: CASSVVPGGAYGYTF. DNA for the CDR3: TGTGCCAGCAGCGTAGTGCCAGGGGGGGCCTATGGCTACACCTTC. The chain carries TRBV9 and TRBJ1-2, with TRBD1 identical over 7 bases. The CDR3 runs 15 residues. V trimming: 0 bases; J trimming: 4 bases; junction bases outside the gene matches: 6. The germline CDR1 and CDR2 sequences are SGDLS and YYNGEE.